These T cell receptor beta chains were read from a single sample in a study of esophageal squamous cell carcinoma under preoperative chemotherapy. MiXCR, applied by TCRdb to the PCR reads, yields one record per CDR3 protein. The sample records about 30,000 distinct CDR3 sequences, less than 55% being singletons. Sampling was conducted from a patient given preoperative chemotherapy. The receptors were gathered from a human donor with esophageal squamous cell carcinoma. The donor label of this sample is uncertain. The CDR3 runs from the conserved cysteine through the conserved F or W. Each record gives: clone size, J gene, V gene, D gene, CDR3 DNA, CDR3 protein. A D gene is named only where the DNA matches it firmly. The size entry is marked missing in some rows and otherwise reads once, few, many or a size class.

>-|TRBJ1-1|TRBV5-8|-
TGTGCCAGCAGCTTGAGTTGGGGGAGTTGGACTGAAGCTTTCTTT
CASSLSWGSWTEAFF
>many|TRBJ2-7|TRBV6-5|TRBD2
TGTGCCAGCAGTTACTCGATACGTAGCGGGAGGGTCGCCTACGAGCAGTACTTC
CASSYSIRSGRVAYEQYF
>-|TRBJ2-3|TRBV11-3|-
TGTGCCAGCAGGGGGGCCCCCTCCACAGATACGCAGTATTTT
CASRGAPSTDTQYF
>once|TRBJ2-3|TRBV7-2|-
TGTGGCATCACGGGGCCGGGCGCCAAAGATACGCAGTACTTT
CGITGPGAKDTQYF
>-|TRBJ2-1|TRBV28|-
TGTGCCAGCAGTCCCTATCTGGGGGTAAGAGAGCAGTTCTTC
CASSPYLGVREQFF
>-|TRBJ2-3|TRBV6-1|-
TGTGCCAGCCGCGACTTGGGGCTGAGCGCCAAAAACATTCAGTATTTT
CASRDLGLSAKNIQYF
>-|TRBJ2-3|TRBV7-3|TRBD1
TGTGCCAGCGGCGCCACAGGGGGCTGTGACAAAGAGACCCAGTATTTT
CASGATGGCDKETQYF
>many|TRBJ2-3|TRBV12-3/TRBV12-4|TRBD2
TGTGCCAGCAGCAGACCGGGACTAGATACAGATACGCAGTATTTT
CASSRPGLDTDTQYF
>-|TRBJ2-2|TRBV7-2|-
TGTGCCAGCAGCTTACAGGCTGGTCGGGCCGGGGCGCTGTATTTT
CASSLQAGRAGALYF
>-|TRBJ2-6|TRBV7-8|TRBD2
TGTGCCTGCGGGGGGGCAACGCCGGGGTCCAACGTGCAGTCTTTC
CACGGATPGSNVQSF
>medium-sized|TRBJ2-4|TRBV7-2|-
TGTGCCAGCAGCCCCGGACTAGCCAAAAACATTCAGTACTTC
CASSPGLAKNIQYF
>few|TRBJ2-3|TRBV6-1|TRBD2
TGTGCCAGCAGTGTTGCGGTATGGGCTAGCGGGAGCACAGATACGCAGTATTTT
CASSVAVWASGSTDTQYF
>-|TRBJ2-5|TRBV7-9|-
TGTGCCAGCAGCTTGGGCCGGGACCAAGAGACCCAGTATTTC
CASSLGRDQETQYF
>-|TRBJ2-1|TRBV7-7|-
TGTGCCAGCAGCTTAGGCCAGGGACGGTCTGGGGAGCAGTTCTTC
CASSLGQGRSGEQFF
>many|TRBJ2-7|TRBV7-6|TRBD2
TGTGCCAGCAGCCCACGGACTAGCGGGAGCTACGAGCAGTACTTC
CASSPRTSGSYEQYF
>many|TRBJ2-3|TRBV12-5|TRBD1
TGTGCTAGTGCCCGGGGGACAGGGACCACAGATACGCAGTATTTT
CASARGTGTTDTQYF
>-|TRBJ2-2|TRBV7-9|-
TGTGCCAGCAGTCAAAGTGGCGGGACAGCGAACACAGAGGCGCTGTTTTTT
CASSQSGGTANTEALFF
>many|TRBJ1-2|TRBV6-5|-
TGTGCCAGCAGTTACCGGCTACATTCCTATGGCTACACCTTC
CASSYRLHSYGYTF
>many|TRBJ1-1|TRBV27|-
TGTGCCAGCAGTTCACAGGGTCGAAACACTGAAGCTTTCTTT
CASSSQGRNTEAFF
>many|TRBJ2-7|TRBV7-6|-
TGTGCCAGCAGCTTGGGAGGGGGAACCTACGAGCAGTACTTC
CASSLGGGTYEQYF
>-|TRBJ2-5|TRBV7-2|TRBD2
TGTGCCAGCGGGGGGGCGGGGGGCCGTGACCAAGAGACCCAGTACTTC
CASGGAGGRDQETQYF
>-|TRBJ2-4|TRBV19|-
TGTGCCAGTAATACAGGGCCCCGGGGGGCCAAAAACATTCAGTACTTC
CASNTGPRGAKNIQYF
>many|TRBJ2-4|TRBV12-3/TRBV12-4|TRBD2
TGTGCCAGCAGCCCACCCGGACTAGCGGGAGAAAACATTCAGTACTTC
CASSPPGLAGENIQYF
>-|TRBJ2-2|TRBV7-2|-
TGTGCCAGCAGCAAAGGACTGGCTCTCAGCACCGATGCGCTGTTTTTT
CASSKGLALSTDALFF
>medium-sized|TRBJ2-7|TRBV7-9|-
TGTGCCAACAGCTTAAGGGGGATTTCCTACGAGCAGTACTTC
CANSLRGISYEQYF
>-|TRBJ1-6|TRBV10-3|-
TGTGCCACTCGGGCCTCTAATTCACCCCTCCACTTT
CATRASNSPLHF
>-|TRBJ2-5|TRBV7-2|-
TGTGCCACGGGCCTCGGGGGCCGTGCCCAAGACACCCAGTACTTC
CATGLGGRAQDTQYF
>many|TRBJ2-1|TRBV27|-
TGTGCCAGCAGTTTATCTTTGGTCCCTAATGAGCAGTTCTTC
CASSLSLVPNEQFF
>many|TRBJ1-5|TRBV7-2|-
TGTGCCAGCAGCTTAACCCTCAATCAGCCCCAGCATTTT
CASSLTLNQPQHF
>-|TRBJ2-3|TRBV19|-
TGTGCCAGTACCTCTTCGTTCACAGATACGCAGTATTTT
CASTSSFTDTQYF
>-|TRBJ1-1|TRBV28|-
TGTGCCAGCAAGGTGGCAGGTGGGATTGGAGCTTTCTTT
CASKVAGGIGAFF
>-|TRBJ2-7|TRBV12-3/TRBV12-4|TRBD2
TGTGCCAGCAGTTTACTAGCGGACGAGCAGTACTTC
CASSLLADEQYF
>-|TRBJ2-3|TRBV7-2|-
TGTTCCAGGGGCACCGGGGCTAGCTCCGCAGATACGCAGTATTTT
CSRGTGASSADTQYF
>-|TRBJ2-1|TRBV7-2|-
TGTGCCAGCAGCTTGGGGGGGCGCTTC
CASSLGGRF
>many|TRBJ2-4|TRBV5-6|-
TGTGCCAGCAGCTTCTGGGTAGCCAAAAACATTCAGTACTTC
CASSFWVAKNIQYF